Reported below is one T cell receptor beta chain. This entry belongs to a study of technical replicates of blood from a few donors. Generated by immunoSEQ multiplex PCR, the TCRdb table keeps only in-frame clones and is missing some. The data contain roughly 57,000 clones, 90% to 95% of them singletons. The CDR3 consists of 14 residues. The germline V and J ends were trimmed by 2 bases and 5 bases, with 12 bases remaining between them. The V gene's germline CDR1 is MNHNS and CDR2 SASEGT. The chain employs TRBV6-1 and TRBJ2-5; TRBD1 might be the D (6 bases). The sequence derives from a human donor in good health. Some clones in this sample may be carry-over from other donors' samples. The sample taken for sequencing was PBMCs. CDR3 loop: CASSEWGPGETQYF. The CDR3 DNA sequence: TGTGCCAGCAGTGAATGGGGGCCCGGGGAGACCCAGTACTTC.